The clone carrying this T cell receptor beta chain occurred a few times. Its antigen is currently unknown. This specimen belongs to a study of T cells in Graves' hyperthyroidism and ophthalmopathy. Overall study findings and caveats: Ophthalmopathy and stable hyperthyroidism were separated by a 13 V-J model. Most clonotypes that expanded in the thyroid above 0.001 also showed up in blood.

Exclusion of patients followed from uncontrolled infection, other autoimmune disease, pregnancy or lactation. The CDR3 has 14 residues. From RNA transcripts, TCR beta CDR3 regions were amplified. HTBI primers were employed in a first-round RT-PCR of the TCR CDR3. TCRdb re-called the multiplex PCR reads through MiXCR, storing one row per CDR3 protein. The sample has 650,000 to 800,000 distinct CDR3 sequences, just under 45% seen once. Sequencing input: peripheral blood or thyroid tissue (not recorded which). The TCR originated in an adult man with Graves' disease, either hyperthyroidism or ophthalmopathy (not recorded which). The chain uses TRBV5-2 and TRBJ2-5; the D call of TRBD1 is as the table states it, not checked on the DNA. TRBV5-2 is a listed pseudogene. The CDR3 region is CASKAGAASGTQYF. In nucleotides, the CDR3 is TGTGCCAGCAAGGCGGGGGCGGCCAGTGGGACCCAGTACTTC.